Following are 20 T cell receptor beta chains from one sample sequenced in a study of Siglec-9 on CD8 T cells in melanoma. The assay was immunoSEQ multiplex PCR, and TCRdb's table has in-frame clones only and misses some. The sample contains tens of thousands of clones, about 80% of which appear only once. The sample consisted of Siglec-9- CD8+ T cells sorted from blood. Receptor source: a human donor in good health.

A note on this clone: This same CDR3 is encoded by further DNA sequences in the sample. The gene calls are TRBV4-1 and TRBJ1-1, with no clear D. V lost 1 base to trimming and J lost 3 bases, with 9 bases between them. Germline-derived CDR1 and CDR2 are MGHRA and YSYEKL. There are 14 residues in the CDR3. Here the CDR3 reads CASSQGAGDTEAFF. The DNA for the CDR3 is TGCGCCAGCAGCCAAGGGGCCGGAGACACTGAAGCTTTCTTT.

J is TRBJ2-1 and V is TRBV7-9; D is unresolved. The V end was cut by 4 bases, the J end by 0 bases, with 16 bases between. The length of the CDR3 is 17 residues. Germline CDR1 reads SEHNR; CDR2 reads FQNEAQ (reference sequence). The CDR3 protein is CASSSSYATSSYNEQFF. CDR3 DNA sequence: TGTGCCAGCAGCTCCTCCTACGCCACAAGCTCCTACAATGAGCAGTTCTTC. The variable domain in full, completed from reference TRBV7-9 and TRBJ2-1, reads DTGVSQNPRHKITKRGQNVTFRCDPISEHNRLYWYRQTLGQGPEFLTYFQNEAQLEKSRLLSDRFSAERPKGSFSTLEIQRTEQGDSAMYLCASSSSYATSSYNEQFFGPGTRLTVL.

As DNA, the CDR3 is TGTGCCAGCAGTTACCGGGACAGGGAGTTTACAGATACGCAGTATTTT. Its translation is CASSYRDREFTDTQYF. V and J are TRBV2 and TRBJ2-3; TRBD1 aligns across 9 bases. Per germline, CDR1 SNHLY and CDR2 FYNNEI. Losses at the gene ends were 5 bases for V and 3 bases for J; bases not matched to a gene: 9. The CDR3 is 16 residues long. The variable domain in full, with the rest retrieved from reference TRBV2 and TRBJ2-3, is EPEVTQTPSHQVTQMGQEVILRCVPISNHLYFYWYRQILGQKVEFLVSFYNNEISEKSEIFDDQFSVERPDGSNFTLKIRSTKLEDSAMYFCASSYRDREFTDTQYFGPGTRLTVL.

The chain employs TRBV27 and TRBJ2-1; TRBD1 is a possible D gene (6 bases). Germline V gives CDR1 MNHEY, CDR2 SMNVEV (reference sequence). The V and J ends lost 6 bases and 4 bases respectively, with 16 bases between them. The CDR3 loop spans 15 amino acids. The CDR3 nucleotides read TGTGCCAGCAGCTTCGACGGGACACTATACAATGAGCAGTTCTTC. Translation gives CASSFDGTLYNEQFF.

The rearrangement links TRBV27 to TRBJ2-1; the D gene is possibly TRBD2 (5 bases). V was cut by 5 bases and J by 0 bases, with 8 bases left in between. The CDR3 runs to 14 residues. The V gene's germline CDR1 is MNHEY and CDR2 SMNVEV (reference sequence). CDR3 region: CASSEGLSYNEQFF. The CDR3 region has the DNA TGTGCCAGCAGTGAGGGCCTCTCCTACAATGAGCAGTTCTTC.

The chain is built from TRBV7-9 and TRBJ2-5; D might be TRBD1 (6 bases). V shed 5 bases and J shed 1 base, with 17 bases lying between them. Germline CDR1 and CDR2: SEHNR and FQNEAQ (reference sequence). The CDR3 has 16 amino acids. The CDR3 DNA reads as TGTGCCAGCAGCCTATCCGCACAGGGATCCCAAGAGACCCAGTACTTC. Translation gives CASSLSAQGSQETQYF.

The J gene is TRBJ2-1, the V gene TRBV9; 9 bases match TRBD1. The CDR3 covers 17 residues. Trimming took 0 bases from V and 7 from J; bases not matched to a gene: 11. From germline, CDR1 is SGDLS and CDR2 YYNGEE. The CDR3 DNA sequence: TGTGCCAGCAGCGTAGGAATTCTGCGGACAGGGGATAATGAGCAGTTCTTC. Its protein product is CASSVGILRTGDNEQFF. The full variable domain, rest sourced from reference TRBV9 and TRBJ2-1, is DSGVTQTPKHLITATGQRVTLRCSPRSGDLSVYWYQQSLDQGLQFLIQYYNGEERAKGNILERFSAQQFPDLHSELNLSSLELGDSALYFCASSVGILRTGDNEQFFGPGTRLTVL.

The chain is built from TRBV4-1 and TRBJ2-7, with D possibly TRBD2 on 5 matching bases. The CDR3 covers 13 residues. The germline gives CDR1 MGHRA, CDR2 YSYEKL. The V end was cut by 6 bases, the J end by 3 bases, with 12 bases between. Written as DNA, the CDR3 is TGCGCCAGCAGTACCGCGGGCGGCTACGAGCAGTACTTC. Its protein is CASSTAGGYEQYF.

The genes are TRBV19 and TRBJ2-1; possible D gene TRBD2, 5 bases. V shed 0 bases and J shed 4 bases, with 10 bases lying between them. The CDR3 has 15 residues. Looked up from germline, CDR1 is LNHDA and CDR2 is SQIVND (reference sequence). The CDR3 region is CASSIDPRGYNEQFF. The CDR3 DNA sequence: TGTGCCAGTAGTATAGACCCAAGAGGGTACAATGAGCAGTTCTTC.

This clone was observed a few times. The chain links TRBV2 to TRBJ2-2; D ambiguous. This CDR3 has 13 residues. V lost 4 bases, J lost 3 bases, and 6 bases lay in between. CDR1 is SNHLY, CDR2 FYNNEI, per germline. The CDR3 loop is CASSGSYTGELFF. In DNA, the CDR3 is TGTGCCAGCAGTGGATCTTACACCGGGGAGCTGTTTTTT. Variable domain in full (rest from reference TRBV2 and TRBJ2-2): EPEVTQTPSHQVTQMGQEVILRCVPISNHLYFYWYRQILGQKVEFLVSFYNNEISEKSEIFDDQFSVERPDGSNFTLKIRSTKLEDSAMYFCASSGSYTGELFFGEGSRLTVL.

The rearrangement joins TRBV19 to TRBJ1-6, with D unresolved. Germline CDR1 is LNHDA and CDR2 is SQIVND (reference sequence). V was trimmed by 8 bases and J by 9 bases, leaving 14 bases between them. The CDR3 totals 13 residues. This chain's CDR3 is CASSGSLGSPLHF. Written as DNA, the CDR3 is TGTGCCAGTTCCGGGTCCCTGGGTTCACCCCTCCACTTT. Variable domain in full (rest from reference TRBV19 and TRBJ1-6): DGGITQSPKYLFRKEGQNVTLSCEQNLNHDAMYWYRQDPGQGLRLIYYSQIVNDFQKGDIAEGYSVSREKKESFPLTVTSAQKNPTAFYLCASSGSLGSPLHFGNGTRLTVT.

The chain recombines TRBV4-1 with TRBJ2-1; D not resolved. Looked up from germline, CDR1 is MGHRA and CDR2 is YSYEKL. Trimming removed 1 base from V and 2 bases from J, with 9 bases in between. This CDR3 comprises 15 residues. In nucleotides, the CDR3 is TGCGCCAGCAGCCAAGTGCGAGACCCCTACAATGAGCAGTTCTTC. It specifies CASSQVRDPYNEQFF.

This clone has only a few counts. This sequence joins TRBV13 and TRBJ1-1; D unclear. The CDR3 is made up of 12 amino acids. Trimming cost V 6 bases and J 7 bases, with 12 bases left between them. Germline CDR1 is PRHDT and CDR2 is FYEKMQ (reference sequence). The CDR3: CASRHSTDEAFF. CDR3 in DNA: TGTGCCAGCAGGCACTCCACTGATGAAGCTTTCTTT.

The V and J genes are TRBV25-1 and TRBJ1-2, with D possibly matching TRBD1 (6 bases). With 5 bases removed from V and 6 bases from J, the gap between germline ends came to 13 bases. The CDR3 length is 13 residues. Per germline, CDR1 MGHDK and CDR2 SYGVNS. CDR3 DNA: TGTGCCAGCAGTCGACAGGTTGACCATGGCTACACCTTC. Its protein product is CASSRQVDHGYTF.

This clone turned up a few times. The chain is built from TRBV9 and TRBJ1-4; D remains unclear. Looked up from germline, CDR1 is SGDLS and CDR2 is YYNGEE. The V end was cut by 2 bases, the J end by 1 base, with 6 bases between. The CDR3 has 14 residues. CDR3 nucleotide sequence: TGTGCCAGCAGCGTCGGAGGAACTAATGAAAAACTGTTTTTT. Its protein product is CASSVGGTNEKLFF.

The genes are TRBV27 and TRBJ2-5, with 12 bases matching TRBD2. The CDR3 is made up of 15 amino acids. Germline V gene data show CDR1 as MNHEY and CDR2 as SMNVEV (reference sequence). V shed 4 bases and J 4 bases; nucleotides not matched to a gene: 4. CDR3 in amino acids: CASSSRLAGAETQYF. DNA of the CDR3: TGTGCCAGCAGTTCGCGACTAGCGGGAGCAGAGACCCAGTACTTC.

V usage is TRBV29-1 and J usage is TRBJ2-3; D is uncertain. CDR1 SQVTM and CDR2 ANQGSEA come from the germline V gene. The CDR3 has 16 residues. V was clipped by 0 bases and J by 3 bases, with 16 bases between them. The CDR3 bases are TGCAGCGTTGAAGATTTGGTGAGAGGTCTAACAGATACGCAGTATTTT. Encoded protein: CSVEDLVRGLTDTQYF.

The chain carries TRBV7-9 and TRBJ2-3, with D possibly being TRBD1 or TRBD2 (7 bases each). The V end was cut by 5 bases, the J end by 3 bases, with 18 bases between. The CDR3 is made up of 16 amino acids. The germline V gene has CDR1 SEHNR and CDR2 FQNEAQ (reference sequence). The CDR3 DNA reads TGTGCCAGCAGCCAGCGGGACCCAGGGGGGACAGATACGCAGTATTTT. It codes for CASSQRDPGGTDTQYF.

The rearrangement joins TRBV2 to TRBJ1-2; D remains unclear. Trimming removed 9 bases from V and 2 bases from J, with 13 bases in between. CDR1 is SNHLY, CDR2 FYNNEI, per germline. This CDR3 is built from 13 residues. CDR3 coding DNA: TGTGCCAGTCAATCCGAAGGGAACTATGGCTACACCTTC. The encoded protein is CASQSEGNYGYTF.

The chain links TRBV7-8 to TRBJ1-4; D gene ambiguous. Between the trimmed V and J ends, which lost 5 bases and 3 bases, there was a span of 19 bases. The CDR3 extends over 17 amino acids. Germline loops: CDR1 SGHVS, CDR2 FQNEAQ. CDR3 nucleotides: TGTGCCAGCAGCCCGAACGGCGGAGTGGTTTCTAATGAAAAACTGTTTTTT. Translation gives CASSPNGGVVSNEKLFF. The variable domain in full, completed from reference TRBV7-8 and TRBJ1-4, reads GAGVSQSPRYKVAKRGQDVALRCDPISGHVSLFWYQQALGQGPEFLTYFQNEAQLDKSGLPSDRFFAERPEGSVSTLKIQRTQQEDSAVYLCASSPNGGVVSNEKLFFGSGTQLSVL.